The clone carrying this T cell receptor (beta chain) has a single count. As yet, its antigen is unknown. This specimen belongs to a study of cytomegalovirus exposure and HLA in healthy donors. Germline-derived CDR1 and CDR2 are SGHRS and YFSETQ. Losses at the gene ends were 5 bases for V and 4 bases for J; bases not matched to a gene: 4. The CDR3 is 15 residues long. In the PCR, 60 Vbeta and 13 Jbeta primers were used. Generated by immunoSEQ multiplex PCR, the TCRdb table keeps only in-frame clones and is missing some. The sample holds about 180,000 clones, roughly 85% seen once. General study results and limits: In vitro experiments confirmed that three CMV-associated chains were specific for CMV antigens. DRB1 showed the most TCR associations and HLA-C the fewest in a later analysis, as rates varied by HLA locus. TCR beta sequences reportedly predicted the HLA-A and HLA-B alleles of most subjects accurately.

V and J are TRBV5-1 and TRBJ2-7, with TRBD2 matching 15 bases. This TCR derives from a woman between 35 and 50 years old in good health and CMV-seronegative. The specimen was PBMCs. The CDR3 loop reads CASRGTSGGTYEQYF. The CDR3 bases are TGCGCCAGCAGGGGGACTAGCGGGGGGACTTACGAGCAGTACTTC.